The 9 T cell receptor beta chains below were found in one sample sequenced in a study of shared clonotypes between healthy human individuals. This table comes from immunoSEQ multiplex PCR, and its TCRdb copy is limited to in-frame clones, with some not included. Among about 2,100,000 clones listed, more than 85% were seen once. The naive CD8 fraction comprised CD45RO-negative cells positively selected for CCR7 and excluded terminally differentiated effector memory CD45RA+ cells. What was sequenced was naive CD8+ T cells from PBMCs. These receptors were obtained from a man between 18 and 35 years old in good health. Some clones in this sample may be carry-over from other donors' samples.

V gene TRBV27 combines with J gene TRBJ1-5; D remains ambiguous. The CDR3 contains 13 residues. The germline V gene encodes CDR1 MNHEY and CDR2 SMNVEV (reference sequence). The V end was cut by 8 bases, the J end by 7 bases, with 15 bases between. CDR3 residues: CASGVWAGQPQHF. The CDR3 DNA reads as TGTGCCAGCGGTGTTTGGGCTGGGCAGCCCCAGCATTTT.

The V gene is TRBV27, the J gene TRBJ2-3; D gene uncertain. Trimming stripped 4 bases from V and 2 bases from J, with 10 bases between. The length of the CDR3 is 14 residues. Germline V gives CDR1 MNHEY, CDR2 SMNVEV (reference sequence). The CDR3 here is CASSSFGFTDTQYF. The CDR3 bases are TGTGCCAGCAGTTCGTTCGGTTTCACAGATACGCAGTATTTT.

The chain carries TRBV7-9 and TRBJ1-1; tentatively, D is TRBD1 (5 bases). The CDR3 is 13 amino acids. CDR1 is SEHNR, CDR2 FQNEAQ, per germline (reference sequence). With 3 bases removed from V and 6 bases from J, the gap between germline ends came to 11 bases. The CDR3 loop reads CASSFPAGPEAFF. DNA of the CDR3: TGTGCCAGCAGCTTCCCGGCAGGGCCTGAAGCTTTCTTT.

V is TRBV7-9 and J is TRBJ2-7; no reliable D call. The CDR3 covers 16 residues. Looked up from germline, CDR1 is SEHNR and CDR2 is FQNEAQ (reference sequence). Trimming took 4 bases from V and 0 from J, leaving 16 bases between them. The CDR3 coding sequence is TGTGCCAGCAGCTCCATCCTCGGTCCTGACTCCTACGAGCAGTACTTC. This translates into CASSSILGPDSYEQYF.

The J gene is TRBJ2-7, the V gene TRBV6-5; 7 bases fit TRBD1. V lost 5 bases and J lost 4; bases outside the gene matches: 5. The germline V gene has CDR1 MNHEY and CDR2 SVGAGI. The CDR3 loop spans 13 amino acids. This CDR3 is CASSQQQGYEQYF. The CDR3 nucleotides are TGTGCCAGCAGTCAACAACAGGGGTACGAGCAGTACTTC.

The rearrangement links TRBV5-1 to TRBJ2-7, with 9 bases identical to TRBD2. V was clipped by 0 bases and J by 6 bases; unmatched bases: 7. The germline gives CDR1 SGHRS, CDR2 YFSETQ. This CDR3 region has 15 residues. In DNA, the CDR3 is TGCGCCAGCAGCTTGGGTGCGGGAGGGCCCCCCGAGCAGTACTTC. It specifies CASSLGAGGPPEQYF.

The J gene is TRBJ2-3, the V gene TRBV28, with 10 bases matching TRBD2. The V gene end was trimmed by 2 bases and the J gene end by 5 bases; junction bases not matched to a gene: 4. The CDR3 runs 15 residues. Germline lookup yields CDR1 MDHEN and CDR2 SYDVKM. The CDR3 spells CASSLGASGRDTQYF. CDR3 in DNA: TGTGCCAGCAGTTTAGGCGCTAGCGGGAGAGATACGCAGTATTTT.

The CDR3 here is CASSQDLYGANVLTF. In DNA form, the CDR3 reads TGCGCCAGCAGCCAAGATCTCTATGGGGCCAACGTCCTGACTTTC. The chain is built from TRBV4-3 and TRBJ2-6; D is uncertain. Between the trimmed V and J ends, which lost 0 bases and 3 bases, there was a span of 6 bases. The CDR3 consists of 15 residues. Germline V gene lookup returns CDR1 LGHNA and CDR2 YSLEER.

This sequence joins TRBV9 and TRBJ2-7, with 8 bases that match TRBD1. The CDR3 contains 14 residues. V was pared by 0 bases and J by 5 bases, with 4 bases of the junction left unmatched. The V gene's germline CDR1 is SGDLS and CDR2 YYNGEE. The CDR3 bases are TGTGCCAGCAGCGTAGGGGACAGGCTGAACGAGCAGTACTTC. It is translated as CASSVGDRLNEQYF. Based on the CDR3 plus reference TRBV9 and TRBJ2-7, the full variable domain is DSGVTQTPKHLITATGQRVTLRCSPRSGDLSVYWYQQSLDQGLQFLIQYYNGEERAKGNILERFSAQQFPDLHSELNLSSLELGDSALYFCASSVGDRLNEQYFGPGTRLTVT.